This TCR beta chain was documented in a study of cytomegalovirus exposure and HLA in healthy donors. Background on the study: The study's early data release held approximately 91 million unique TCRs from HLA-typed donors. Notes on the study in general: The records held CMV serostatus as the only immune exposure information. In a later analysis, several top co-occurrence clusters appeared linked to parvovirus B19, influenza, CMV and Epstein-Barr virus. As a later analysis showed, a missense DCLRE1C variant was linked to trimming of TCR beta V- and J-genes.

Regarding this clone: Its target is not known.

The CDR3 is made up of 14 amino acids. Germline CDR1 reads MNHEY; CDR2 reads SVGAGI. V dropped 7 bases and J dropped 6; count of bases not matched to a gene: 5. This PCR relied on a set of 60 Vbeta primers and 13 Jbeta primers. The assay was immunoSEQ multiplex PCR, and TCRdb's table has in-frame clones only and misses some. The repertoire holds 120,000 or so clones, 60% to 85% seen once, with under 1.5% in the top ten. V and J are TRBV6-5 and TRBJ2-1; 11 bases map to TRBD1. The sequencing sample was made of PBMCs. This TCR was recovered from a woman aged 25-40 years in good health and CMV-seronegative. The CDR3 DNA is TGTGCCAGCACTTCGGGACAGGGGGGCAATGAGCAGTTCTTC. This gives the protein CASTSGQGGNEQFF.